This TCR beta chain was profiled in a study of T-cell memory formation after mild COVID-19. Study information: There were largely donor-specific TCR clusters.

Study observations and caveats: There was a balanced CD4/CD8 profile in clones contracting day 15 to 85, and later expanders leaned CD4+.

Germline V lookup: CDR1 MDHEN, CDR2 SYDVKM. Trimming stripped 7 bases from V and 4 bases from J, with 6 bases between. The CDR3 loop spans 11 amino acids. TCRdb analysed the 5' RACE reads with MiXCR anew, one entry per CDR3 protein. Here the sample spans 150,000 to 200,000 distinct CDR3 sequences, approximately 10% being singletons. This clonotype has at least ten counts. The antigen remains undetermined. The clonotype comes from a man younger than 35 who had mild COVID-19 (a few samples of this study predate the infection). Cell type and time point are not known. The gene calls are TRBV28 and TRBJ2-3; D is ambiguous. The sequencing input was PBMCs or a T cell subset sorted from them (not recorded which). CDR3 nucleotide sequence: TGTGCCAGCACGCGTTCAGATACGCAGTATTTT. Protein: CASTRSDTQYF.